This TCR beta chain was retrieved from a study of immune evolution from preneoplasia to lung adenocarcinoma. Across the study: HLA loss of heterozygosity: 5.5% to 8.5% AIS, about 15% MIA, approximately 31% ADC, none AAH. Study-wide results and limits: Compared with EGFR-mutant or double wild-type lesions, KRAS-mutant nodules were more clonal.

Produced via immunoSEQ multiplex PCR; TCRdb's table is partial and in-frame only. The data show under 8,000 clones, 75% to 85% seen once. CDR1 and CDR2 (germline): SGHKS, YYEKEE (reference sequence). The CDR3 runs to 13 residues. V dropped 2 bases and J dropped 0 bases, with 3 bases sitting between them. Premalignant or tumor cells were enriched by macro-dissection after pathologic assessment. As for this clone: The antigen is not known.

The chain combines TRBV5-5 with TRBJ1-5; D call uncertain. The receptor comes from an older person with lung adenocarcinoma. Sequenced: FFPE minimally invasive lung adenocarcinoma tissue. For the CDR3, the DNA is TGTGCCAGCAGCTTCGGTAGCAATCAGCCCCAGCATTTT. It yields the protein CASSFGSNQPQHF.